The 20 T cell receptor beta chains listed next were all sequenced from one sample in a study of shared clonotypes between healthy human individuals. This table comes from immunoSEQ multiplex PCR, and its TCRdb copy is limited to in-frame clones, with some not included. The table records about 2,500,000 clones, around 90% of them present only once. Source material: naive CD4+ T cells sorted from blood. Subset here: CD45RA+ positively selected. Receptor source: a man between 18 and 29 years old in good health.

This sequence joins TRBV7-2 and TRBJ2-1, with D possibly TRBD1 on 5 matching bases. Germline CDR1 is SGHTA and CDR2 is FQGNSA. The CDR3 consists of 15 residues. V lost 5 bases and J lost 5, with 16 bases in between. Written as DNA, the CDR3 is TGTGCCAGCAGCCCACAGTTTGGCAGGGACAATGAGCAGTTCTTC. Its translation: CASSPQFGRDNEQFF. The full variable domain, in which reference TRBV7-2 and TRBJ2-1 provide the parts outside the CDR3, is GAGVSQSPSNKVTEKGKDVELRCDPISGHTALYWYRQSLGQGLEFLIYFQGNSAPDKSGLPSDRFSAERTGGSVSTLTIQRTQQEDSAVYLCASSPQFGRDNEQFFGPGTRLTVL.

The chain is built from TRBV29-1 and TRBJ1-2; the D is unclear. The V gene lost 7 bases and the J gene lost 8 bases, with 23 bases spanning the gap. Germline lookup yields CDR1 SQVTM and CDR2 ANQGSEA. The CDR3 extends over 14 amino acids. CDR3 sequence (DNA): TGCAGCGCCGGGCGACGGGAATCCCCGGGGGGCTACACCTTC. It encodes CSAGRRESPGGYTF.

This clone was detected only once. The V and J genes are TRBV10-3 and TRBJ1-2; the D is unclear. Trimming removed 4 bases from V and 2 bases from J, with 11 bases in between. CDR1 and CDR2 from the germline V gene are ENHRY and SYGVKD. The CDR3 is made up of 14 amino acids. This chain's CDR3 is CAISGTASNYGYTF. In DNA form, the CDR3 reads TGTGCCATCAGTGGAACCGCCTCAAACTATGGCTACACCTTC.

The chain is built from TRBV4-3 and TRBJ1-3; no reliable D call. V lost 3 bases to trimming and J lost 2 bases, with 8 bases between them. Germline-derived CDR1 and CDR2 are LGHNA and YSLEER. CDR3 length: 14 amino acids. The CDR3, as DNA: TGCGCCAGCAGCCACGACACTACTGGAAACACCATATATTTT. Protein sequence: CASSHDTTGNTIYF.

The chain has TRBV7-6 and TRBJ2-3; tentative D call: TRBD1 (5 bases). The CDR3 sequence is 15 residues long. The V end lost 7 bases, the J end lost 3 bases, and 17 bases lay between the germline ends. The germline CDR1 and CDR2 sequences are SGHVS and FNYEAQ. DNA of the CDR3: TGTGCCAGCACCCTCGGACACATTTTAACAGATACGCAGTATTTT. Translating it yields CASTLGHILTDTQYF.

V usage is TRBV27 and J usage is TRBJ2-7, with unresolved D. The germline gives CDR1 MNHEY, CDR2 SMNVEV (reference sequence). V gave up 9 bases and J gave up 4 bases, with 10 bases separating them. The CDR3 extends over 11 amino acids. The CDR3 loop reads CASRPVYEQYF. The CDR3 nucleotides read TGTGCCAGTCGACCTGTGTACGAGCAGTACTTC.

The rearrangement links TRBV30 to TRBJ2-5; D not resolved. The CDR3 sequence is 14 residues long. Germline loops: CDR1 GTSNPN, CDR2 SVGIG (reference sequence). With 5 bases removed from V and 4 bases from J, the gap between germline ends came to 17 bases. The CDR3 region is CAWCRSSLAETQYF. Here the CDR3 DNA reads TGTGCCTGGTGTCGATCTAGTTTAGCAGAGACCCAGTACTTC.

The rearrangement uses TRBV11-3 and TRBJ2-7; D is perhaps TRBD2 (5 bases). V shed 5 bases and J shed 3 bases, with 11 bases lying between them. The CDR3 spans 13 residues. Germline CDR1 is SGHNT and CDR2 is YENEEA. The CDR3 spells CASSPGNGYEQYF. As DNA, the CDR3 is TGTGCCAGCAGCCCCGGGAACGGCTACGAGCAGTACTTC.

The rearrangement joins TRBV19 to TRBJ2-1, with 9 bases aligning to TRBD2. Germline V gene data show CDR1 as LNHDA and CDR2 as SQIVND (reference sequence). Losses at the gene ends were 5 bases for V and 5 bases for J; bases not matched to a gene: 10. This CDR3 comprises 16 residues. The CDR3 nucleotides are TGTGCCAGTAGTCTGGCGAGCGGGAGGCGGGACAATGAGCAGTTCTTC. This gives the protein CASSLASGRRDNEQFF.

The chain couples TRBV19 to TRBJ1-4, with no clear D. Germline V gives CDR1 LNHDA, CDR2 SQIVND (reference sequence). The CDR3 is made up of 16 amino acids. V gave up 2 bases and J gave up 8 bases, with 18 bases separating them. CDR3 nucleotides: TGTGCCAGTAGTATATCTTTGACTTACCCCTGGGAAAAACTGTTTTTT. It codes for CASSISLTYPWEKLFF.

This chain joins TRBV18 and TRBJ1-2; 9 bases are a match to TRBD1. V lost 3 bases and J lost 6; bases outside the gene matches: 5. The CDR3 has 14 residues. From germline, CDR1 is KGHSH and CDR2 LQKENI. The CDR3, as DNA: TGTGCCAGCTCACCGACCTGGGACAGGGATGGCTACACCTTC. This encodes CASSPTWDRDGYTF.

The CDR3 bases are TGTGCCAGCAGTTTCGGGTCAAGGATAGCTGAAGCTTTCTTT. Translated, it gives CASSFGSRIAEAFF. This sequence joins TRBV28 and TRBJ1-1; no firm D call. CDR1 is MDHEN and CDR2 is SYDVKM in the germline V gene. Deletions cut 3 bases from V and 6 bases from J, with 14 bases between. CDR3 length: 14 amino acids.

The genes are TRBV5-1 and TRBJ2-1, with 11 nucleotides matching TRBD2. The ends lost 5 bases at V and 0 bases at J; junction bases unmatched: 16. The V gene's germline CDR1 is SGHRS and CDR2 YFSETQ. The CDR3 is made up of 20 amino acids. The chain's CDR3 is CASRSPLAGEFLGSYNEQFF. CDR3 DNA sequence: TGCGCCAGCAGATCCCCACTAGCGGGAGAGTTTTTGGGCTCCTACAATGAGCAGTTCTTC.

This chain connects TRBV4-1 to TRBJ2-3; D may be TRBD2 (6 bases). V lost 0 bases to trimming and J lost 4 bases, with 11 bases between them. In germline, CDR1 is MGHRA, CDR2 YSYEKL. The CDR3 runs 15 residues. The CDR3: CASSQESRLADTQYF. The DNA of the CDR3 is TGCGCCAGCAGCCAAGAGTCCCGACTAGCAGATACGCAGTATTTT.

This sequence joins TRBV29-1 and TRBJ1-1; D not resolved. The CDR3 runs 13 residues. From germline, CDR1 is SQVTM and CDR2 ANQGSEA. V was shortened by 8 bases and J by 3 bases, with 16 bases between the two germline ends. The CDR3 DNA reads as TGCAGCTCAGTTGATAGTGGGTACACTGAAGCTTTCTTT. It specifies CSSVDSGYTEAFF.

About this clone: The same CDR3 arises from other DNA sequences in this sample as well. The J gene is TRBJ2-5, the V gene TRBV30, with D possibly TRBD1 on 6 matching bases. The V gene lost 0 bases and the J gene lost 4 bases, with 6 bases spanning the gap. Looked up from germline, CDR1 is GTSNPN and CDR2 is SVGIG (reference sequence). The CDR3 totals 12 residues. This CDR3 is CAWSVGAETQYF. The CDR3 nucleotides read TGTGCCTGGAGTGTGGGGGCAGAGACCCAGTACTTC.

The J gene is TRBJ2-3, the V gene TRBV7-9; D gene uncertain. This CDR3 region has 16 residues. V was trimmed by 2 bases and J by 4 bases, leaving 16 bases between them. Germline CDR1 reads SEHNR; CDR2 reads FQNEAQ (reference sequence). In DNA, the CDR3 is TGTGCCAGCAGCTTACCGGACCCCCTTCCCCCAGATACGCAGTATTTT. Translated, it gives CASSLPDPLPPDTQYF.

The chain recombines TRBV11-3 with TRBJ2-5, with TRBD1 as a possible D gene (5 bases). The V end was cut by 1 base, the J end by 5 bases, with 14 bases between. This CDR3 comprises 15 residues. Looked up from germline, CDR1 is SGHNT and CDR2 is YENEEA. The chain's CDR3 is CASSLAGQGGETQYF. Here the CDR3 DNA reads TGTGCCAGCAGCTTAGCTGGTCAGGGCGGTGAGACCCAGTACTTC.

V is TRBV6-6 and J is TRBJ2-2, with 7 bases aligning to TRBD1. V lost 6 bases, J lost 13 bases, and 5 bases stayed unmatched. The CDR3 consists of 11 residues. Germline V gene lookup returns CDR1 MNHNY and CDR2 SVGAGI (reference sequence). The CDR3 region has the DNA TGTGCCAGCAGGAGACAGGGAAGGCTGTTTTTT. It encodes CASRRQGRLFF.

The chain joins TRBV5-5 to TRBJ2-7; 7 nucleotides align to TRBD1. V was clipped by 3 bases and J by 0 bases; unmatched bases: 6. Germline-derived CDR1 and CDR2 are SGHKS and YYEKEE (reference sequence). The CDR3 length is 15 residues. The CDR3 sequence is CASSYPGQPSYEQYF. The CDR3 DNA sequence: TGTGCCAGCAGCTACCCGGGACAGCCCTCCTACGAGCAGTACTTC. Supplemented by reference TRBV5-5 and TRBJ2-7, the full variable domain reads DAGVTQSPTHLIKTRGQQVTLRCSPISGHKSVSWYQQVLGQGPQFIFQYYEKEERGRGNFPDRFSARQFPNYSSELNVNALLLGDSALYLCASSYPGQPSYEQYFGPGTRLTVT.